What follows are 15 T cell receptor beta chains derived from one specimen sequenced in a study of a mutant IDH1 vaccine in newly diagnosed glioma. Profiled with immunoSEQ multiplex PCR; TCRdb holds only in-frame clones, not every one. Counted here are about 32,000 clones, roughly three quarters occurring once; the ten biggest clones make up roughly 12%. These receptors' antigens are unknown. Indicated time point: week 35, safety follow-up. A 20-mer mutant IDH1 peptide at 300 ug was injected subcutaneously with topical imiquimod. Here the sequenced sample was PBMCs, taken from a glioma patient whose treatment included an IDH1 peptide vaccine. Receptor source: a woman aged 40 to 49 with glioma.

A few counts support this clone. The chain recombines TRBV5-1 with TRBJ1-4, with 7 bases lining up with TRBD1. With V trimmed by 4 bases and J by 5 bases, 11 bases remained unmatched. Germline V gene lookup returns CDR1 SGHRS and CDR2 YFSETQ. The CDR3 sequence is 16 residues long. CDR3 DNA: TGCGCCAGCAGCCCTTTGACAGGGACTCCCAATGAAAAACTGTTTTTT. Translating it yields CASSPLTGTPNEKLFF. The full variable domain, its missing parts supplied by reference TRBV5-1 and TRBJ1-4, is KAGVTQTPRYLIKTRGQQVTLSCSPISGHRSVSWYQQTPGQGLQFLFEYFSETQRNKGNFPGRFSGRQFSNSRSEMNVSTLELGDSALYLCASSPLTGTPNEKLFFGSGTQLSVL.

This rearrangement joins TRBV6-1 to TRBJ2-7; the D call may be TRBD1 or TRBD2 (5 bases each). Germline V gene sequence: CDR1 MNHNS, CDR2 SASEGT. CDR3 length equals 13 residues. Trimming took 4 bases from V and 5 from J, leaving 12 bases between them. The CDR3 sequence is CASSAERGHEQYF. CDR3 DNA: TGTGCCAGCAGTGCTGAGAGGGGACACGAGCAGTACTTC.

V and J are TRBV4-3 and TRBJ2-3; D possibly corresponds to TRBD2 (7 bases). V gave up 1 base and J gave up 7 bases, with 18 bases separating them. The germline CDR1 and CDR2 sequences are LGHNA and YSLEER. The CDR3 extends over 16 amino acids. The CDR3 DNA reads as TGCGCCAGCAGCCAAGTGGGGGGGGCCGAGCTACATACGCAGTATTTT. Amino acid sequence: CASSQVGGAELHTQYF.

The CDR3, as DNA: TGCGCCAGCAGCATCATGGGACAGGGGGCTGAGACCCAGTACTTC. Amino acids: CASSIMGQGAETQYF. This chain connects TRBV5-1 to TRBJ2-5, with 12 bases aligning to TRBD1. The germline V gene has CDR1 SGHRS and CDR2 YFSETQ. This CDR3 has 15 residues. The ends lost 4 bases at V and 5 bases at J; junction bases unmatched: 6.

J is TRBJ1-1 and V is TRBV2; perhaps TRBD1 as D (6 bases). This CDR3 spans 16 amino acids. Trimming took 5 bases from V and 1 from J, leaving 17 bases between them. Germline V lookup: CDR1 SNHLY, CDR2 FYNNEI. CDR3: CASSRGGSGPNTEAFF. The DNA for the CDR3 is TGTGCCAGCAGTCGTGGGGGCAGCGGACCGAACACTGAAGCTTTCTTT.

V usage is TRBV11-3 and J usage is TRBJ2-2; 8 positions agree with TRBD2. The CDR3 is 15 residues long. V gave up 5 bases and J gave up 4 bases; unmatched junction bases: 6. CDR1 and CDR2 from the germline V gene are SGHNT and YENEEA. As DNA, the CDR3 is TGTGCCAGCAGCCGGACCCTAGCGGGCACCGGGGAGCTGTTTTTT. It specifies CASSRTLAGTGELFF.

CDR3 bases: TGTGCCAGCAGCTTGGGAAGTGTTGCTGCGGGGGGTATTTCCTACGAGCAGTACTTC. Translation gives CASSLGSVAAGGISYEQYF. The rearrangement links TRBV5-4 to TRBJ2-7; 8 nucleotides agree with TRBD2. CDR1 and CDR2 from the germline V gene are SGHNT and YYREEE (reference sequence). V lost 0 bases, J lost 1 base, and 15 bases stayed unmatched. CDR3 size: 19 residues.

The chain recombines TRBV6-6 with TRBJ2-5; possibly TRBD1 for D (5 bases). The CDR3 runs to 14 residues. V lost 2 bases to trimming and J lost 4 bases, with 11 bases between them. Germline-derived CDR1 and CDR2 are MNHNY and SVGAGI (reference sequence). The CDR3 here is CASSYPDQGETQYF. CDR3 DNA sequence: TGTGCCAGCAGTTACCCAGACCAGGGAGAGACCCAGTACTTC.

The J gene is TRBJ1-6, the V gene TRBV2; D is unclear. V was clipped by 11 bases and J by 0 bases, with 11 bases between them. This CDR3 spans 14 amino acids. Germline V gives CDR1 SNHLY, CDR2 FYNNEI. CDR3 protein: CAGRESSYNSPLHF. CDR3 sequence (DNA): TGTGCCGGCCGGGAGAGCTCCTATAATTCACCCCTCCACTTT. The full variable domain, its missing parts supplied by reference TRBV2 and TRBJ1-6, is EPEVTQTPSHQVTQMGQEVILRCVPISNHLYFYWYRQILGQKVEFLVSFYNNEISEKSEIFDDQFSVERPDGSNFTLKIRSTKLEDSAMYFCAGRESSYNSPLHFGNGTRLTVT.

This chain uses TRBV7-6 with TRBJ2-3; 12 bases match TRBD2. The CDR3 has 19 residues. V was clipped by 5 bases and J by 0 bases; unmatched bases: 12. CDR1 is SGHVS, CDR2 FNYEAQ, per germline. The CDR3 coding sequence is TGTGCCAGCAGCGACCTACTAGCGGGGGGCCCCCTTAGCACAGATACGCAGTATTTT. Translating gives CASSDLLAGGPLSTDTQYF. Complete variable domain (other parts from reference TRBV7-6 and TRBJ2-3): GAGVSQSPRYKVTKRGQDVALRCDPISGHVSLYWYRQALGQGPEFLTYFNYEAQQDKSGLPNDRFSAERPEGSISTLTIQRTEQRDSAMYRCASSDLLAGGPLSTDTQYFGPGTRLTVL.

This chain joins TRBV5-1 and TRBJ2-1; D perhaps matches TRBD2 (6 bases). The CDR3 covers 16 residues. V was clipped by 3 bases and J by 5 bases, with 18 bases between them. The germline CDR1 and CDR2 sequences are SGHRS and YFSETQ. The CDR3 reads CASSSIGGRGDNEQFF. In DNA form, the CDR3 reads TGCGCCAGCAGCTCCATCGGGGGACGGGGCGACAATGAGCAGTTCTTC.

This rearrangement joins TRBV19 to TRBJ2-2; 7 positions match TRBD2. Germline CDR1 and CDR2: LNHDA and SQIVND (reference sequence). The V gene end was trimmed by 5 bases and the J gene end by 5 bases; junction bases not matched to a gene: 5. This CDR3 is built from 14 residues. CDR3 DNA sequence: TGTGCCAGTAGTCCACTAGCGTGGACCGGGGAGCTGTTTTTT. Translation gives CASSPLAWTGELFF.

The V and J genes are TRBV18 and TRBJ1-5, with D possibly TRBD1 on 5 matching bases. V lost 3 bases and J 0 bases, leaving 15 bases between the germline ends. The CDR3 is 17 residues long. CDR1 is KGHSH and CDR2 is LQKENI in the germline V gene. CDR3 DNA sequence: TGTGCCAGCTCACCGGACAACGACTGGGATAGCAATCAGCCCCAGCATTTT. Translating gives CASSPDNDWDSNQPQHF.

The V and J genes are TRBV5-4 and TRBJ2-5; 12 bases are a match to TRBD1. After removal of 4 bases from V and 3 bases from J, the junction contained 4 bases not matched to a gene. Germline CDR1 reads SGHNT; CDR2 reads YYREEE (reference sequence). The CDR3 runs 15 residues. CDR3 amino acids: CASSLGTGGEETQYF. Written as DNA, the CDR3 is TGTGCCAGCAGCCTAGGGACAGGGGGCGAAGAGACCCAGTACTTC.

The rearrangement links TRBV28 to TRBJ1-2; 7 bases map to TRBD1. The CDR3 has 15 amino acids. Germline values: CDR1 MDHEN, CDR2 SYDVKM. V was clipped by 5 bases and J by 8 bases; unmatched bases: 14. The CDR3: CASSLSTLQGDGYTF. CDR3 bases: TGTGCCAGCAGTCTTTCGACCCTCCAGGGGGACGGCTACACCTTC.